The T cell receptor (beta chain) described here comes from a study of regulatory T cells in long-lasting Graves disease. General observations from the study: Persistent Graves' patients showed a TCR diversity that was lower than that of newly diagnosed ones.

This clonotype appeared many times. No antigen is known for it. The V end was cut by 4 bases, the J end by 5 bases, with 14 bases between. In germline, CDR1 is SNHLY, CDR2 FYNNEI. This CDR3 is built from 14 residues. Researchers made TCR beta libraries by using iRepertoire HTBI primers and running Arm-PCR on CDR3 regions. TCRdb processed the multiplex PCR reads anew with MiXCR; each CDR3 protein has one entry. This table holds about 370,000 distinct CDR3 sequences, 15% found once. Time point specified: newly diagnosed GD, antithyroid drugs for less than 3 months. Isolated PBMC RNA provided the starting material for the TCR library. EDTA tubes received nine milliliters of collected peripheral blood.

The receptor was derived from a female donor with Graves disease. The material was peripheral blood mononuclear cells (PBMCs), obtained at new diagnosis, from a patient treated with antithyroid drugs. V is TRBV2 and J is TRBJ2-5, with a weak D call TRBD1 (5 bases). CDR3 in amino acids: CASSGSTEYETQYF. In DNA, the CDR3 is TGTGCCAGCAGTGGGTCGACAGAGTATGAGACCCAGTACTTC.